The 12 T cell receptor beta chains given below trace back to one sample, sequenced in a study of PD-1 blockade in classical Hodgkin lymphoma. Indicated time point: newly diagnosed, previously untreated cHL patient sample. Profiling relied on immunoSEQ multiplex PCR, and the TCRdb table lists in-frame clones only, not all of them. The table shows 20,000 to 25,000 clones, with about 94% occurring only once. Sequencing was performed on peripheral blood mononuclear cells (PBMCs). Receptors originate from a human donor with classical Hodgkin lymphoma.

The chain is built from TRBV5-1 and TRBJ2-2; D remains unclear. This CDR3 comprises 15 residues. The V and J ends lost 5 bases and 5 bases respectively, with 16 bases between them. The germline gives CDR1 SGHRS, CDR2 YFSETQ. DNA of the CDR3: TGCGCCAGCAGTCAAGCGCAAGGTGTAACCGGGGAGCTGTTTTTT. Amino acids: CASSQAQGVTGELFF.

The chain has TRBV7-8 and TRBJ2-7; a possible D gene is TRBD1 (5 bases). CDR1 is SGHVS and CDR2 is FQNEAQ in the germline V gene. Trimming removed 1 base from V and 0 bases from J, with 13 bases in between. The CDR3 covers 16 residues. The CDR3 region is CASSLDTDTFSYEQYF. The CDR3 region has the DNA TGTGCCAGCAGCTTAGATACGGACACCTTCTCCTACGAGCAGTACTTC.

V is TRBV21-1 and J is TRBJ1-2. TRBV21-1 is assigned pseudogene status. The CDR3 loop spans 14 amino acids. The chain's CDR3 is CASSKGRGCVGYTF. The CDR3 DNA reads as TGTGCCAGCAGCAAAGGGAGGGGTTGTGTTGGCTACACCTTC.

The chain combines TRBV6-5 with TRBJ2-2; the match to TRBD2 covers 11 bases. The germline gives CDR1 MNHEY, CDR2 SVGAGI. V was pared by 5 bases and J by 7 bases, with 6 bases of the junction left unmatched. This CDR3 comprises 15 residues. The CDR3 loop is CASSPLAGAVGELFF. CDR3 in DNA: TGTGCCAGCAGTCCACTAGCGGGGGCAGTCGGGGAGCTGTTTTTT.

This rearrangement joins TRBV28 to TRBJ2-3; D remains ambiguous. CDR1 and CDR2 (germline): MDHEN, SYDVKM. The V end lost 5 bases, the J end lost 0 bases, and 15 bases lay between the germline ends. This CDR3 has 16 residues. The CDR3: CASSAIGKTSTDTQYF. CDR3 nucleotide sequence: TGTGCCAGCAGTGCCATTGGGAAAACCAGCACAGATACGCAGTATTTT. Filled out from reference TRBV28 and TRBJ2-3, the complete variable domain reads DVKVTQSSRYLVKRTGEKVFLECVQDMDHENMFWYRQDPGLGLRLIYFSYDVKMKEKGDIPEGYSVSREKKERFSLILESASTNQTSMYLCASSAIGKTSTDTQYFGPGTRLTVL.

The genes are TRBV7-2 and TRBJ2-3; D remains ambiguous. Germline loops: CDR1 SGHTA, CDR2 FQGNSA. The CDR3 has 15 residues. V was clipped by 5 bases and J by 3 bases, with 15 bases between them. In nucleotides, the CDR3 is TGTGCCAGCAGCCAATCATACCTAGGGACAGATACGCAGTATTTT. This encodes CASSQSYLGTDTQYF.

The chain joins TRBV7-9 to TRBJ1-1; possibly TRBD1 for D (5 bases). The CDR3 loop spans 13 amino acids. Trimming left V 0 bases short and J 11 bases short, with 13 bases between. CDR1 and CDR2 from the germline V gene are SEHNR and FQNEAQ (reference sequence). This CDR3 is CASSLAFGASAFF. The CDR3 nucleotides are TGTGCCAGCAGCTTAGCGTTCGGGGCTTCGGCTTTCTTT.

The chain uses TRBV19 and TRBJ2-7; possible D gene TRBD2, 5 bases. Trimming left V 3 bases short and J 5 bases short, with 14 bases between. The CDR3 sequence is 14 residues long. CDR1 LNHDA and CDR2 SQIVND come from the germline V gene (reference sequence). This CDR3 is CASSIFRGRNEQYF. CDR3 bases: TGTGCCAGTAGTATTTTTCGGGGTCGCAACGAGCAGTACTTC.

To note about this clone: The germline gene is not matched at one end of the junction; a read error may be the cause. This chain uses TRBV27 with TRBJ2-7; D gene unclear. CDR3 size: 14 residues. CDR1 MNHEY and CDR2 SMNVEV come from the germline V gene (reference sequence). The CDR3 region is CASSSPGSSNEQYF. DNA for the CDR3: TGTGCCAGCAGTTCTCCCGGTTCCTCCAACGAGCAGTACTTC.

This CDR3 reads CASSLGLAGAPSYNEQFF. CDR3 DNA: TGCGCCAGCAGCCTGGGACTAGCGGGGGCCCCTTCCTACAATGAGCAGTTCTTC. The V gene is TRBV5-1, the J gene TRBJ2-1, with 14 bases identical to TRBD2. Germline-derived CDR1 and CDR2 are SGHRS and YFSETQ. This CDR3 has 18 residues. J lost 1 base, V lost 4 bases, and 7 bases had no gene match.

The J gene is TRBJ1-6, the V gene TRBV4-3; D gene unclear. The V and J ends lost 0 bases and 5 bases respectively, with 26 bases between them. The CDR3 has 21 amino acids. From germline, CDR1 is LGHNA and CDR2 YSLEER. CDR3 coding DNA: TGCGCCAGCAGCCAAGATGGAAAAATGCCCTGGGCGGCAGCGAATAATTCACCCCTCCACTTT. It is translated as CASSQDGKMPWAAANNSPLHF.

The V call is TRBV27, the J call TRBJ2-3; TRBD2 agrees at 12 bases. CDR1 is MNHEY and CDR2 is SMNVEV in the germline V gene (reference sequence). The CDR3 consists of 18 residues. V trimming: 5 bases; J trimming: 1 base; junction bases outside the gene matches: 10. The CDR3 is CASSPLRTSGVGTDTQYF. CDR3 sequence (DNA): TGTGCCAGCAGTCCCCTACGGACTAGCGGGGTAGGCACAGATACGCAGTATTTT.